The present T cell receptor beta chain was sequenced within a study of identifying expanded T cells in peripheral blood. Findings and limits, study-wide: Technical replicates showed roughly 1.2 changed clones; approximately two weeks roughly 16; four weeks 19.

To note about this clone: As yet, its antigen is unknown.

Generated by immunoSEQ multiplex PCR, the TCRdb table keeps only in-frame clones and is missing some. In the table there are approximately 100,000 clones, more than 85% of which are singletons. Between the trimmed V and J ends, which lost 0 bases and 3 bases, there was a span of 9 bases. This CDR3 has 14 residues. Looked up from germline, CDR1 is SGHRS and CDR2 is YFSETQ. Collection occurred without any documented infections or immune events in donors. The chain employs TRBV5-1 and TRBJ2-5; D is possibly TRBD1 (5 bases). This TCR was sampled from a person aged 18 to 75 in good health. Sequenced input: blood. CDR3 residues: CASSLEQAKETQYF. CDR3 bases: TGCGCCAGCAGCTTGGAACAGGCTAAAGAGACCCAGTACTTC.